The source of this TCR beta chain is a study of blood T cell repertoires in COVID-19. Study information: T cells, B-cell-depleted T cells, or PBMCs provided the cDNA or gDNA that served as material.

Patients of the Seattle cohort, enrolled during active infection, were followed longitudinally. In the study's own analysis: It was from reference gene primer amplification that nucleated cell counts were estimated. Produced via immunoSEQ multiplex PCR; TCRdb's table is partial and in-frame only. From that table come the V and J calls and clone size; the DNA was used to work out D and trimming. The data show about 250,000 clones, around 82% seen once. This CDR3 spans 16 amino acids. Germline CDR1 reads KGHSH; CDR2 reads LQKENI. Trimming left V 3 bases short and J 0 bases short, with 12 bases between. The chain links TRBV18 to TRBJ1-3; D unclear. The sequence came from a human donor with COVID-19, enrolled during active disease. The donor label of this sample is uncertain. Sequencing was performed on peripheral blood. The CDR3 DNA reads as TGTGCCAGCTCACCCTTGACACCTGGCTCTGGAAACACCATATATTTT. As protein: CASSPLTPGSGNTIYF.